Below, 22 T cell receptor beta chains from the same sample are listed, as sequenced in a study of early T cells in non-severe SARS-CoV-2 infection (TCRdb year 2021). Library preparation employed 5' RACE. This sample was sequenced with a NextSeq 500. Clones were called with MiXCR by TCRdb after fastp trimmed the public reads at Q25, and only in-frame beta chains were retained. Each entry merges the rows of one CDR3 protein and shows their most common DNA and genes. The sample yields tens of thousands of distinct CDR3 sequences; 12% were counted once. The ten largest clones represent 6% to 7% of the sample. The source material was whole blood. The receptors were gathered from an adult who was a healthcare worker with PCR-confirmed SARS-CoV-2 infection or an uninfected control (not recorded which).

This clonotype was found many times. The chain links TRBV6-1 to TRBJ2-3; D is ambiguous. Germline V CDR1 and CDR2: MNHNS, SASEGT. This CDR3 spans 14 amino acids. Trimming took off 8 bases at V and 1 base at J, with 13 bases between the two ends. The CDR3 sequence: CASLPSFGTDTQYF. The CDR3, as DNA: TGTGCCAGCCTCCCCTCCTTTGGCACAGATACGCAGTATTTT.

This clonotype came up many times. The V and J genes are TRBV5-4 and TRBJ1-5; 10 nucleotides match TRBD1. Germline values: CDR1 SGHNT, CDR2 YYREEE (reference sequence). The J segment lost 4 bases and the V segment lost 2 bases, leaving 9 bases of the junction unmatched. This CDR3 is built from 17 residues. CDR3 region: CASSFKAGTGANQPQHF. CDR3 in DNA: TGTGCCAGCAGCTTCAAAGCCGGGACAGGGGCTAATCAGCCCCAGCATTTT.

The table lists this clonotype with many counts. V and J are TRBV6-5 and TRBJ2-3, with D possibly TRBD2 on 6 matching bases. The CDR3 is made up of 14 amino acids. Trimming took 8 bases from V and 3 from J, leaving 15 bases between them. Germline V gene data show CDR1 as MNHEY and CDR2 as SVGAGI. CDR3 protein: CASSSARGTDTQYF. The CDR3 nucleotides read TGTGCCAGCTCCTCGGCGCGGGGAACAGATACGCAGTATTTT.

This clonotype has ten or more counts. The CDR3: CASSVRGTEAFF. CDR3 bases: TGTGCCAGCAGCGTCAGGGGCACTGAAGCTTTCTTT. The chain is built from TRBV6-2 or TRBV6-3 and TRBJ1-1; D may be TRBD1 (6 bases). This CDR3 is 12 amino acids long. Germline CDR1 and CDR2: MNHEY and SVGEGT. With 6 bases removed from V and 4 bases from J, the gap between germline ends came to 9 bases.

This clonotype was observed many times. The CDR3 loop is CASSFTVGEYNEQFF. Here the CDR3 DNA reads TGTGCCAGCAGCTTCACGGTAGGCGAGTACAATGAGCAGTTCTTC. The genes are TRBV7-6 and TRBJ2-1; D gene unclear. V dropped 3 bases and J dropped 4 bases, with 13 bases sitting between them. Germline V lookup: CDR1 SGHVS, CDR2 FNYEAQ. The CDR3 has 15 amino acids.

The chain joins TRBV10-3 to TRBJ2-3, with TRBD1 matching 9 bases. The CDR3 runs 16 residues. Germline trimming cut 7 bases from V and 2 bases from J; bases unmatched to any gene: 10. The germline gives CDR1 ENHRY, CDR2 SYGVKD. CDR3 protein: CAITGQGKGSTDTQYF. The CDR3 nucleotides are TGTGCCATCACGGGACAGGGAAAAGGATCCACAGATACGCAGTATTTT.

This clonotype was observed many times. The chain employs TRBV18 and TRBJ1-6; D not resolved. This CDR3 region has 15 residues. Deletions cut 2 bases from V and 3 bases from J, with 8 bases between. In germline, CDR1 is KGHSH, CDR2 LQKENI. CDR3 loop: CASSPSADYNSPLHF. The CDR3 DNA reads as TGTGCCAGCTCACCATCGGCAGACTATAATTCACCCCTCCACTTT.

This clonotype has ten or more counts. The V gene is TRBV3-1, the J gene TRBJ2-2; D is uncertain. Germline CDR1 and CDR2: LGHDT and YNNKEL (reference sequence). V lost 1 base, J lost 2 bases, and 8 bases lay in between. This CDR3 has 15 residues. In DNA form, the CDR3 reads TGTGCCAGCAGCCAAGGTACAATCAACACCGGGGAGCTGTTTTTT. Its translation: CASSQGTINTGELFF. The full variable domain, in which reference TRBV3-1 and TRBJ2-2 provide the parts outside the CDR3, is DTAVSQTPKYLVTQMGNDKSIKCEQNLGHDTMYWYKQDSKKFLKIMFSYNNKELIINETVPNRFSPKSPDKAHLNLHINSLELGDSAVYFCASSQGTINTGELFFGEGSRLTVL.

This chain uses TRBV18 with TRBJ2-2; a possible D gene is TRBD2 (6 bases). Trimming left V 4 bases short and J 5 bases short, with 23 bases between. This CDR3 is 18 amino acids long. Germline V lookup: CDR1 KGHSH, CDR2 LQKENI. In DNA form, the CDR3 reads TGTGCCAGCTCACAGGGCCGGATGAAGGTCGGGGGAACCGGGGAGCTGTTTTTT. It specifies CASSQGRMKVGGTGELFF. The variable domain in full, completed from reference TRBV18 and TRBJ2-2, reads NAGVMQNPRHLVRRRGQEARLRCSPMKGHSHVYWYRQLPEEGLKFMVYLQKENIIDESGMPKERFSAEFPKEGPSILRIQQVVRGDSAAYFCASSQGRMKVGGTGELFFGEGSRLTVL.

This clonotype was detected ten times or more. The V gene is TRBV29-1, the J gene TRBJ2-7; no firm D call. CDR3 length: 11 amino acids. CDR1 is SQVTM, CDR2 ANQGSEA, per germline. V dropped 5 bases and J dropped 2 bases, with 7 bases sitting between them. Here the CDR3 DNA reads TGCAGCGTTACTATCGCCTACGAGCAGTACTTC. It codes for CSVTIAYEQYF.

The chain links TRBV9 to TRBJ2-7; D may correspond to TRBD1 or TRBD2 (5 bases each). From germline, CDR1 is SGDLS and CDR2 YYNGEE. The V and J ends lost 0 bases and 2 bases respectively, with 12 bases between them. CDR3 length: 15 residues. DNA of the CDR3: TGTGCCAGCAGCGTAGGGCCGGGACCAGCCTACGAGCAGTACTTC. Translated: CASSVGPGPAYEQYF. Full variable domain (remainder filled in from reference TRBV9 and TRBJ2-7): DSGVTQTPKHLITATGQRVTLRCSPRSGDLSVYWYQQSLDQGLQFLIQYYNGEERAKGNILERFSAQQFPDLHSELNLSSLELGDSALYFCASSVGPGPAYEQYFGPGTRLTVT.

This clonotype has only a few counts. The rearrangement uses TRBV2 and TRBJ2-1; no clear D gene. This CDR3 is built from 11 residues. The V gene's germline CDR1 is SNHLY and CDR2 FYNNEI. The V end lost 4 bases, the J end lost 10 bases, and 8 bases lay between the germline ends. CDR3 nucleotides: TGTGCCAGCAGTGCTTGGGTCGAGCAGTTCTTC. It yields the protein CASSAWVEQFF.

This clonotype was observed a few times. This rearrangement joins TRBV5-1 to TRBJ2-1, with D possibly being TRBD2 (5 bases). The CDR3 consists of 14 residues. Germline values: CDR1 SGHRS, CDR2 YFSETQ. V was clipped by 4 bases and J by 8 bases, with 16 bases between them. For the CDR3, the DNA is TGCGCCAGCAGCCAGAGGCCATACGGGGATGAGCAGTTCTTC. Its translation: CASSQRPYGDEQFF.

The V gene is TRBV12-5, the J gene TRBJ1-4; possible D gene TRBD1, 5 bases. The CDR3 is 13 residues long. V was clipped by 6 bases and J by 4 bases, with 9 bases between them. The germline V gene encodes CDR1 LGHNT and CDR2 FRNRAP. CDR3 bases: TGTGCTAGTGGGCGACAGCTTAATGAAAAACTGTTTTTT. Its translation is CASGRQLNEKLFF.

This clonotype was detected a few times. The chain employs TRBV5-1 and TRBJ2-5, with unresolved D. This CDR3 has 14 residues. Per the germline V gene, CDR1 is SGHRS and CDR2 is YFSETQ. Trimming took off 3 bases at V and 2 bases at J, with 11 bases between the two ends. CDR3 in amino acids: CASSSRLAQETQYF. In DNA form, the CDR3 reads TGCGCCAGCAGCTCCCGACTGGCGCAAGAGACCCAGTACTTC.

This clonotype has ten or more counts. J is TRBJ2-5 and V is TRBV12-3 or TRBV12-4; 9 positions agree with TRBD2. V was clipped by 5 bases and J by 7 bases; unmatched bases: 14. The CDR3 runs 16 residues. The CDR3 bases are TGTGCCAGCAGTCCCCGGCGCAGCGGGGGGCATGGGACCCAGTACTTC. It encodes CASSPRRSGGHGTQYF.

The chain couples TRBV6-1 to TRBJ2-3, with 9 positions matching TRBD2. Looked up from germline, CDR1 is MNHNS and CDR2 is SASEGT. The J segment lost 3 bases and the V segment lost 5 bases, leaving 9 bases of the junction unmatched. This CDR3 has 16 amino acids. CDR3 loop: CASSNPSGGKTDTQYF. The CDR3 DNA is TGTGCCAGCAGTAATCCGAGCGGGGGGAAAACAGATACGCAGTATTTT.

Details on this clonotype: This sequence may be a read error, since a much larger clone differs from it by one base. This chain uses TRBV7-7 with TRBJ2-1, with 12 bases that match TRBD2. CDR3 size: 15 residues. The V gene's germline CDR1 is SSHAT and CDR2 FNYEAQ (reference sequence). CDR3 region: CASSPTSGGFNGQFF. CDR3 in DNA: TGTGCCAGCAGCCCGACTAGCGGGGGATTCAATGGGCAGTTCTTC.

This clonotype was seen repeatedly, ten times or more. The chain recombines TRBV2 with TRBJ2-3, with TRBD2 matching 7 bases. Germline assignment: CDR1 SNHLY and CDR2 FYNNEI. V shed 1 base and J 6 bases; nucleotides not matched to a gene: 13. The CDR3 runs 17 residues. In DNA, the CDR3 is TGTGCCAGCAGTGAAGGGTGGGGAGGGCCAGCTGGGGATACGCAGTATTTT. Protein product: CASSEGWGGPAGDTQYF. Supplemented by reference TRBV2 and TRBJ2-3, the full variable domain reads EPEVTQTPSHQVTQMGQEVILRCVPISNHLYFYWYRQILGQKVEFLVSFYNNEISEKSEIFDDQFSVERPDGSNFTLKIRSTKLEDSAMYFCASSEGWGGPAGDTQYFGPGTRLTVL.

The J gene is TRBJ2-1, the V gene TRBV10-3, with 8 nucleotides matching TRBD1. Trimming cost V 6 bases and J 9 bases; bases outside gene matches: 4. Germline CDR1 is ENHRY and CDR2 is SYGVKD. This CDR3 is built from 12 residues. The CDR3 protein is CAIRGQGGEQFF. CDR3 in DNA: TGTGCCATCAGAGGACAGGGCGGTGAGCAGTTCTTC.

The chain's CDR3 is CASSVFPDNYGYTF. The DNA of the CDR3 is TGTGCCAGCAGCGTATTTCCGGATAACTATGGCTACACCTTC. This chain connects TRBV9 to TRBJ1-2; no definite D call. The CDR3 is 14 residues long. V lost 1 base to trimming and J lost 1 base, with 8 bases between them. The germline V gene has CDR1 SGDLS and CDR2 YYNGEE.

This clonotype was seen a few times. The V and J genes are TRBV12-3 or TRBV12-4 and TRBJ1-5; perhaps TRBD1 as D (5 bases). V shed 6 bases and J shed 3 bases, with 12 bases lying between them. This CDR3 has 14 amino acids. CDR3 DNA sequence: TGTGCCAGCAGCTGGGGGATGCCCAATCAGCCCCAGCATTTT. It codes for CASSWGMPNQPQHF.